This T cell receptor beta chain derives from a study of blood T cell repertoires in COVID-19. Study in general: Samples representing acute and convalescent COVID-19 were sourced from the United States, Italy and Spain. PBMCs, B-cell-depleted T cells, or T cells were the source of the cDNA or gDNA that made up the material.

Study processing details: Researchers report that nucleated cell counts were estimated from reference gene primer amplification. Profiling relied on immunoSEQ multiplex PCR, and the TCRdb table lists in-frame clones only, not all of them. The V and J calls and the clone size are those of that table, but D and trimming were determined from the DNA. The sample records around 120,000 clones, 60% to 85% being singletons. This CDR3 is built from 16 residues. V was pared by 4 bases and J by 1 base, with 8 bases of the junction left unmatched. Germline V gene data show CDR1 as KGHSH and CDR2 as LQKENI. This chain connects TRBV18 to TRBJ2-5, with 8 positions matching TRBD1. The sequenced sample consisted of peripheral blood. The TCR comes from a man in his 70s with acute or convalescent COVID-19. As DNA, the CDR3 is TGTGCCAGCTCACTACGACAGGGGCGCCTCCAAGAGACCCAGTACTTC. It translates to CASSLRQGRLQETQYF.